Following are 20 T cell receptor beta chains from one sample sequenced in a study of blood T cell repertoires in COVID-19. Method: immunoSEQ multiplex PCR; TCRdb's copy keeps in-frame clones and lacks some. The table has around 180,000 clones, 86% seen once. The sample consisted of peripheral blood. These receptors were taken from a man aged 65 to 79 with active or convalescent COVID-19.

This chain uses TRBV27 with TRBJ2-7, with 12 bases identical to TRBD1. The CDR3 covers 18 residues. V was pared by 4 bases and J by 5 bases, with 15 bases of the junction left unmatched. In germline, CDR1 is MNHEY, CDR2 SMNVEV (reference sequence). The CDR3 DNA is TGTGCCAGCAGTTCTACGGTTAAACGGGACAGGGGGCCCAACGAGCAGTACTTC. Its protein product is CASSSTVKRDRGPNEQYF.

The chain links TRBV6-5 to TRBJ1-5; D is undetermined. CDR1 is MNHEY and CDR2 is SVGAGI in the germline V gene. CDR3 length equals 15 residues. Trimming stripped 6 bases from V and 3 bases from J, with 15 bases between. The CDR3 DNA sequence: TGTGCCAGCAGGCCCAACCCGGGAGTCAATCAGCCCCAGCATTTT. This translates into CASRPNPGVNQPQHF.

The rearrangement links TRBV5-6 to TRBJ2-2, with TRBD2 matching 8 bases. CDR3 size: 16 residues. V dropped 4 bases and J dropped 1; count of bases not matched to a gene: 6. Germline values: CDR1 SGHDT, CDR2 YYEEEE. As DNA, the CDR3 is TGTGCCAGCAGCCTTAGCGGGGCTTTGAACACCGGGGAGCTGTTTTTT. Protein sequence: CASSLSGALNTGELFF.

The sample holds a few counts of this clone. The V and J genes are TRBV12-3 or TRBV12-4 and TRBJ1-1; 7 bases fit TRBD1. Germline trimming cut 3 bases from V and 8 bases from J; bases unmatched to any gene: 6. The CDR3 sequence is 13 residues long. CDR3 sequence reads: CASSLVGGQEAFF. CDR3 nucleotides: TGTGCCAGCAGTTTGGTGGGGGGACAGGAAGCTTTCTTT.

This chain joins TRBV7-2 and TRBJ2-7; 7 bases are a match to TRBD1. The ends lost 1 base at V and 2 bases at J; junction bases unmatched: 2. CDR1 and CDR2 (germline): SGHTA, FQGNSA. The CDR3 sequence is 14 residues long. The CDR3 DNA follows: TGTGCCAGCAGCTTAGGACAGGGCGCCTACGAGCAGTACTTC. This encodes CASSLGQGAYEQYF.

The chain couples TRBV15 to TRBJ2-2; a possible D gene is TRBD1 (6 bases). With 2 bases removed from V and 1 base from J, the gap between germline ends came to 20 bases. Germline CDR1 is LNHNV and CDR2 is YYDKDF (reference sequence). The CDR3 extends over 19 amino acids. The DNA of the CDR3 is TGTGCCACCAGCAGAATTCCGGGACACAGGAAAATGAACACCGGGGAGCTGTTTTTT. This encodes CATSRIPGHRKMNTGELFF.

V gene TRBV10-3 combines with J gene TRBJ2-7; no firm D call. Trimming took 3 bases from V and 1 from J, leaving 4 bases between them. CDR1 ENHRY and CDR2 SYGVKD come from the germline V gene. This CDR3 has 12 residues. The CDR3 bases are TGTGCCATCAGTGAACGGTCCTACGAGCAGTACTTC. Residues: CAISERSYEQYF.

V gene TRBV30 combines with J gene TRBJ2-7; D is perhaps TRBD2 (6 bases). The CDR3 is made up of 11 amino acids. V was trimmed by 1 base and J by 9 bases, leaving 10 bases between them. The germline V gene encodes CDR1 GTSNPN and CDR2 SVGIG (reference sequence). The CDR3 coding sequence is TGTGCCTGGAGTGCGGGGGTCGGGCAGTACTTC. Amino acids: CAWSAGVGQYF.

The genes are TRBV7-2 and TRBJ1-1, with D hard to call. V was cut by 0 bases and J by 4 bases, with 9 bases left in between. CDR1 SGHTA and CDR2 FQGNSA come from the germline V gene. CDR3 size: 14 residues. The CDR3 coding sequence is TGTGCCAGCAGCTTAGCGTACGGTAGCACTGAAGCTTTCTTT. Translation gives CASSLAYGSTEAFF.

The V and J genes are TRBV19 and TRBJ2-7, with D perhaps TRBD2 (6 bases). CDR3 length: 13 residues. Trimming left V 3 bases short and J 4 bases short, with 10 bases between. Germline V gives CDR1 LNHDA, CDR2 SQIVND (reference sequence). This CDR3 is CASSILGGYEQYF. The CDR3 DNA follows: TGTGCCAGTAGTATCCTTGGGGGGTACGAGCAGTACTTC.

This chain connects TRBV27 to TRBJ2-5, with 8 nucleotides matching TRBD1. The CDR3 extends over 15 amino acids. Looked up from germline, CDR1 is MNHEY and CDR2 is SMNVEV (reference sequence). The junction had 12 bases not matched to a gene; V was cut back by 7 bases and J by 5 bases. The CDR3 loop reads CASKKGPRGRETQYF. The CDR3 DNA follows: TGTGCCAGCAAAAAGGGCCCCAGGGGGCGTGAGACCCAGTACTTC.

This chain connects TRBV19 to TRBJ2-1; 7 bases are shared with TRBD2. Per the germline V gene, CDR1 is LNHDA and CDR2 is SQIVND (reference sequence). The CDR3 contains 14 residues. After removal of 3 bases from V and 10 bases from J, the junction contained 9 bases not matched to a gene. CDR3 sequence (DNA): TGTGCCAGTAGTATCCCCCCACTAGCGCGGGAGCAGTTCTTC. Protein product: CASSIPPLAREQFF.

The DNA of the CDR3 is TGTGCCAGCTCACCATCTCCGGACAGGACTGAAGCTTTCTTT. Its protein product is CASSPSPDRTEAFF. This chain uses TRBV18 with TRBJ1-1; 7 bases are shared with TRBD1. Trimming cost V 2 bases and J 5 bases; bases outside gene matches: 5. The CDR3 runs to 14 residues. Per the germline V gene, CDR1 is KGHSH and CDR2 is LQKENI.

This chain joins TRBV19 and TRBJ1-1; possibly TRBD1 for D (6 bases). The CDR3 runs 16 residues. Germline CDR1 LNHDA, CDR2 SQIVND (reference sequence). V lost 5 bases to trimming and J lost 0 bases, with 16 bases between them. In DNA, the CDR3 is TGTGCCAGTAGTGGGGGGGCAGGCTGGTTGAACACTGAAGCTTTCTTT. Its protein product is CASSGGAGWLNTEAFF.

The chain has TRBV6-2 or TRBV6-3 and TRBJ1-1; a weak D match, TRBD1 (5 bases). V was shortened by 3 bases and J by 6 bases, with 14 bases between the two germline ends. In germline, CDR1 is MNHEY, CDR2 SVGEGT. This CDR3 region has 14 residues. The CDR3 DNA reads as TGTGCCAGCAGTTATAGGGAGGGGAGCCCTGAAGCTTTCTTT. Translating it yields CASSYREGSPEAFF.

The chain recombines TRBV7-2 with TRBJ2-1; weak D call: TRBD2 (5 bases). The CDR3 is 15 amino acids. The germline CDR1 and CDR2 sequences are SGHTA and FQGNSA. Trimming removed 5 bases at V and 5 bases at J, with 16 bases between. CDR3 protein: CASSPLALTNNEQFF. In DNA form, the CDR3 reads TGTGCCAGCAGCCCCCTAGCCCTCACCAACAATGAGCAGTTCTTC.

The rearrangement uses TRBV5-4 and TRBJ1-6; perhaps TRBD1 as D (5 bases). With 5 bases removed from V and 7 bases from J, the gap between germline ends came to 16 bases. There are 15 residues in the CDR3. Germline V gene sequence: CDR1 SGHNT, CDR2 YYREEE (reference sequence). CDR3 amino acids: CASRLMTAENSPLHF. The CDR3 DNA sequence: TGTGCCAGCAGACTAATGACAGCCGAAAATTCACCCCTCCACTTT.

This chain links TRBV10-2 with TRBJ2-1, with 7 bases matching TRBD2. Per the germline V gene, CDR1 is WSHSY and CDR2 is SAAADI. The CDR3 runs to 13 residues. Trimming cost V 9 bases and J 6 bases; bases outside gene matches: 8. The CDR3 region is CASLAEWGNEQFF. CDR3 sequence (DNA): TGCGCCAGTCTAGCGGAATGGGGCAATGAGCAGTTCTTC.

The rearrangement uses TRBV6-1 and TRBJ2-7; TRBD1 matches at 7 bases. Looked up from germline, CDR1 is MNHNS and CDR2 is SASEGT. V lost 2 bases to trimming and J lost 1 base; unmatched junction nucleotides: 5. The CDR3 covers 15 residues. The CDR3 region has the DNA TGTGCCAGCAGTGAACGGGACAGCGTTTCCTACGAGCAGTACTTC. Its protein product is CASSERDSVSYEQYF.

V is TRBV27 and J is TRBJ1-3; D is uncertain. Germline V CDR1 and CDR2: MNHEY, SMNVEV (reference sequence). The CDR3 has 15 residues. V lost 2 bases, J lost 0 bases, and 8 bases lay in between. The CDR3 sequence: CASSLGGFSGNTIYF. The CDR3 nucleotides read TGTGCCAGCAGTTTAGGAGGATTCTCTGGAAACACCATATATTTT.